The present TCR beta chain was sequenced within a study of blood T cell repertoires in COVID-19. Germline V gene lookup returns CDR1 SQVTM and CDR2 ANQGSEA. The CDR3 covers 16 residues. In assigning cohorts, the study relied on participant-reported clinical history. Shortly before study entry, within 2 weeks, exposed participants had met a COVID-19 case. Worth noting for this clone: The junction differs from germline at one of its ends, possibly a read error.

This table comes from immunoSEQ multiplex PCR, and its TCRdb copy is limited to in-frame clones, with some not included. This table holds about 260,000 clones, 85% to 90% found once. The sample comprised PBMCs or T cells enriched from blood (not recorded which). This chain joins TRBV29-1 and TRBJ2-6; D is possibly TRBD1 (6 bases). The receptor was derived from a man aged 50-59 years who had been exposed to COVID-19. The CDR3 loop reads CSIQGRSFSGANVLTF. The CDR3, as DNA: TGTTCGATACAGGGTCGTAGCTTTTCTGGGGCCAACGTCCTGACTTTC. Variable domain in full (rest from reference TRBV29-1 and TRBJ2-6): SAVISQKPSRDICQRGTSLTIQCQVDSQVTMMFWYRQQPGQSLTLIATANQGSEATYESGFVIDKFPISRPNLTFSTLTVSNMSPEDSSIYLCSIQGRSFSGANVLTFGAGSRLTVL.